This T cell receptor beta chain was found in a study of human T cells and chemical hapten exposure. On the study more broadly: Small volume differences among pooled libraries mainly caused per-sample TCR yield variation. Regarding the study as a whole: TCRs above 1 in 1000 frequency stayed constant with DPC sensitization.

The CDR3 spans 14 residues. Trimming removed 2 bases at V and 7 bases at J, with 9 bases between. Unique molecular identifiers were affixed to discrete cDNA molecules within the library. In the original analysis: The median was around 89,000 TCRs per sample, ranging 23,224 to 690,600. From the 5' RACE reads, TCRdb called clonotypes with MiXCR, one entry per CDR3 protein. TCRdb, not the authors, supplied the V and J calls. Here the sample spans under 85,000 distinct CDR3 sequences, more than 7.5% being singletons. The starting material, unfractionated whole blood, was used for total RNA extraction. This clonotype was seen only a few times. Its target is unknown.

This TCR was sampled from a male donor in good health. The chain has TRBV12-3 or TRBV12-4 and TRBJ1-6, with D uncertain. DNA of the CDR3: TGTGCCAGCAGTTTATCGGGGTTAAATTCACCCCTCCACTTT. Encoded protein: CASSLSGLNSPLHF.